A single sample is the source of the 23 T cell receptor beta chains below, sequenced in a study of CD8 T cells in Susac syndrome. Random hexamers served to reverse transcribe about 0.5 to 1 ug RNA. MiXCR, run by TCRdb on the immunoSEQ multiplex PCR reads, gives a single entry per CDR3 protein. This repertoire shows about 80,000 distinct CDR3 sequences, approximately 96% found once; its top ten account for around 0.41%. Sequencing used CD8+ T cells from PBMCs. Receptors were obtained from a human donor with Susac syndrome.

This chain's CDR3 is CASSQSWQETQYF. The DNA for the CDR3 is TGTGCCAGCAGTCAGTCTTGGCAAGAGACCCAGTACTTC. The chain couples TRBV7-2 to TRBJ2-5; the D is unclear. The CDR3 runs 13 residues. The V gene lost 6 bases and the J gene lost 2 bases, with 10 bases spanning the gap. Germline V gene sequence: CDR1 SGHTA, CDR2 FQGNSA.

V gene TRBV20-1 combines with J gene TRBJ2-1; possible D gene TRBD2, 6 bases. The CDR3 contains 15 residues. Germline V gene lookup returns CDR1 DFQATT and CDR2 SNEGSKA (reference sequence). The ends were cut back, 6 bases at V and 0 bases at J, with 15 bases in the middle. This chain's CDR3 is CSAVHSGFSYNEQFF. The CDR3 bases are TGCAGTGCCGTCCATAGCGGTTTCTCCTACAATGAGCAGTTCTTC.

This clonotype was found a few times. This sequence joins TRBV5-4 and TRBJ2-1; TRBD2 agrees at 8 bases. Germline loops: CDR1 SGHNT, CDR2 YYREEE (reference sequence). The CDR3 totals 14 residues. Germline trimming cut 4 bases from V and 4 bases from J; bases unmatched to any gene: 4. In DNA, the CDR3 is TGTGCCAGCAGCAAGCGGGGGAGTTACAATGAGCAGTTCTTC. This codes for CASSKRGSYNEQFF. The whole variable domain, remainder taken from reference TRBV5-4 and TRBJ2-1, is ETGVTQSPTHLIKTRGQQVTLRCSSQSGHNTVSWYQQALGQGPQFIFQYYREEENGRGNFPPRFSGLQFPNYSSELNVNALELDDSALYLCASSKRGSYNEQFFGPGTRLTVL.

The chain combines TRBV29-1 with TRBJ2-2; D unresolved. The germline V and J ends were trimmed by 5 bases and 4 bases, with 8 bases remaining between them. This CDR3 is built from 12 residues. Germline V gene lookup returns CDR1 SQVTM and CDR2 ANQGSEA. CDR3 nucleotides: TGCAGCGTTTTGGCAGCCACCGGGGAGCTGTTTTTT. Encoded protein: CSVLAATGELFF.

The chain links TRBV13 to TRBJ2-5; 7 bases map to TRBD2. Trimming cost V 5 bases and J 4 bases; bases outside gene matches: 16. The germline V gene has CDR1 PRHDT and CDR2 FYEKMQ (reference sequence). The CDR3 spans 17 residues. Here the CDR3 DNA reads TGTGCCAGCAGCCCCGCTGGGGAGGGAGGGCCCCGAGAGACCCAGTACTTC. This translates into CASSPAGEGGPRETQYF.

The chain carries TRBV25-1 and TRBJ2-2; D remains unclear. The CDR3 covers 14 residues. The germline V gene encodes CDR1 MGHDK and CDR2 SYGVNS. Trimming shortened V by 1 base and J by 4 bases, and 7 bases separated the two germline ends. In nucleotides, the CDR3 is TGTGCCAGCAGTGAATCGTACGGCACCGGGGAGCTGTTTTTT. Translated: CASSESYGTGELFF.

The CDR3 DNA is TGTGCCAGCAGCCCAGAACAGGGGGCCTGGACTGAAGCTTTCTTT. It is translated as CASSPEQGAWTEAFF. The rearrangement uses TRBV4-2 and TRBJ1-1; TRBD1 aligns across 9 bases. Germline CDR1 reads LGHNA; CDR2 reads YNFKEQ. This CDR3 has 15 amino acids. Unmatched junction bases numbered 8, after V lost 4 bases and J lost 5 bases.

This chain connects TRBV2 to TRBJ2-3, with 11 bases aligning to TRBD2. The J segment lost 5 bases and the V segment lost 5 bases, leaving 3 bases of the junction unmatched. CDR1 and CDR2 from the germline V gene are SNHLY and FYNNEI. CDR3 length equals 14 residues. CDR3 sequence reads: CASSSTSGRDTQYF. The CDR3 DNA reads TGTGCCAGCAGTTCCACTAGCGGGAGAGATACGCAGTATTTT.

The CDR3: CASNTPGVPMNTEAFF. In nucleotides, the CDR3 is TGTGCCAGCAACACACCGGGAGTACCGATGAACACTGAAGCTTTCTTT. The chain recombines TRBV6-2 or TRBV6-3 with TRBJ1-1; no firm D call. Germline V gene sequence: CDR1 MNHEY, CDR2 SVGEGT. CDR3 length: 16 amino acids. V dropped 7 bases and J dropped 0 bases, with 18 bases sitting between them.

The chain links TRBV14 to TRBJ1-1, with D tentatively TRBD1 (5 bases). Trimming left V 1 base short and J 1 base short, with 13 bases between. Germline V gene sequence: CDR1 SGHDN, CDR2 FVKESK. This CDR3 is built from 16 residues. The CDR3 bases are TGTGCCAGCAGCCAAGTCTCAGGGCAGACGAACACTGAAGCTTTCTTT. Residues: CASSQVSGQTNTEAFF. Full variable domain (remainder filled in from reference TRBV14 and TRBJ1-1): EAGVTQFPSHSVIEKGQTVTLRCDPISGHDNLYWYRRVMGKEIKFLLHFVKESKQDESGMPNNRFLAERTGGTYSTLKVQPAELEDSGVYFCASSQVSGQTNTEAFFGQGTRLTVV.

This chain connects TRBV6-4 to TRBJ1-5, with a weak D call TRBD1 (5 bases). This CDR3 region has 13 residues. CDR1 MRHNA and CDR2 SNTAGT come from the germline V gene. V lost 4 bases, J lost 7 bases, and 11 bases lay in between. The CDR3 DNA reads TGTGCCAGCAGTGCGGGGGATAAACAGCCCCAGCATTTT. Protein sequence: CASSAGDKQPQHF.

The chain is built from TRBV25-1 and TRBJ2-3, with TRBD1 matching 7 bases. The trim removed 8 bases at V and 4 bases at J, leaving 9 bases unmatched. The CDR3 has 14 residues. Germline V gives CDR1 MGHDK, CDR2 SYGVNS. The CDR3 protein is CASGGGQGADTQYF. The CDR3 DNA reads TGTGCCAGCGGAGGTGGGCAGGGGGCAGATACGCAGTATTTT. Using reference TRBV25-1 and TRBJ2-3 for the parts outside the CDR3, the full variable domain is EADIYQTPRYLVIGTGKKITLECSQTMGHDKMYWYQQDPGMELHLIHYSYGVNSTEKGDLSSESTVSRIRTEHFPLTLESARPSHTSQYLCASGGGQGADTQYFGPGTRLTVL.

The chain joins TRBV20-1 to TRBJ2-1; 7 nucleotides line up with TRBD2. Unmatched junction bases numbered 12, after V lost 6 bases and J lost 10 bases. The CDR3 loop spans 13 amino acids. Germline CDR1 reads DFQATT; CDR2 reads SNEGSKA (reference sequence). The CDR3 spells CSATPGTKQEQFF. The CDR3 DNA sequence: TGCAGTGCGACCCCCGGGACTAAGCAGGAGCAGTTCTTC.

The CDR3 sequence: CSARDPPFYEQFF. The CDR3 DNA is TGCAGTGCTAGAGACCCCCCCTTCTATGAGCAGTTCTTC. J is TRBJ2-1 and V is TRBV20-1; D gene uncertain. V lost 0 bases, J lost 8 bases, and 11 bases lay in between. The germline V gene encodes CDR1 DFQATT and CDR2 SNEGSKA (reference sequence). The CDR3 length is 13 residues.

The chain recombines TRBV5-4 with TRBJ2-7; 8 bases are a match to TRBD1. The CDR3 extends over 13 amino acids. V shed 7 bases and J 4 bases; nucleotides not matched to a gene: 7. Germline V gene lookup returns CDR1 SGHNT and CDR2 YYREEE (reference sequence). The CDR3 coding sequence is TGTGCCAGCGGGACAGGACCAGGATACGAGCAGTACGTC. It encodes CASGTGPGYEQYV.

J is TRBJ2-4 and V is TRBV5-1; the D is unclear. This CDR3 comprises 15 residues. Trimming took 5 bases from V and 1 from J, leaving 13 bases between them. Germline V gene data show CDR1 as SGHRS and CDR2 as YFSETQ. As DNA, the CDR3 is TGCGCCAGCAGGCGGACGATCGGGGCCAAAAACATTCAGTACTTC. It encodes CASRRTIGAKNIQYF.

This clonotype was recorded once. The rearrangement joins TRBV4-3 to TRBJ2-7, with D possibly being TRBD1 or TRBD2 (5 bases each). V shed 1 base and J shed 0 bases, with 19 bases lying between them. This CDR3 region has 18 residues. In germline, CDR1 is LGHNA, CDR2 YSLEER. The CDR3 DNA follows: TGCGCCAGCAGCCAAGGAATACTACGGGGCCTGAGCTCCTACGAGCAGTACTTC. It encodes CASSQGILRGLSSYEQYF.

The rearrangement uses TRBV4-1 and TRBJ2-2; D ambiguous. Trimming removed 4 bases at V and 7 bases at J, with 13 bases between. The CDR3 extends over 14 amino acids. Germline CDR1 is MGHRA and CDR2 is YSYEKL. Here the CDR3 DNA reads TGCGCCAGCAGCCTAACCACCTTGGGCGGGGAGCTGTTTTTT. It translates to CASSLTTLGGELFF.

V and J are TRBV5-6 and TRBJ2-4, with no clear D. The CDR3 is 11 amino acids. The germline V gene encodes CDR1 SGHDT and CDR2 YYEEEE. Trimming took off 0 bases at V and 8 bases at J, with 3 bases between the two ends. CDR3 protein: CASSLGDIQYF. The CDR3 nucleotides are TGTGCCAGCAGCTTGGGGGACATTCAGTACTTC.

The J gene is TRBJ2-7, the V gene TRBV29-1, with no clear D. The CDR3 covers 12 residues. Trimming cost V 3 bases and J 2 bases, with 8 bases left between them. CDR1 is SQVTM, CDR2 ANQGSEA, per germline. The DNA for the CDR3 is TGCAGCGTTGAGGTCAGAGCCTACGAGCAGTACTTC. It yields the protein CSVEVRAYEQYF.

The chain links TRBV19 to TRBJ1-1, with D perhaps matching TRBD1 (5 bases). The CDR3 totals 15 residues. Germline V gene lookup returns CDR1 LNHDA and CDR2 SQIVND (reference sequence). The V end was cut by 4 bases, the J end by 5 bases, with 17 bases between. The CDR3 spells CASSTPRGRETEAFF. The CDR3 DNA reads TGTGCCAGTAGTACCCCTAGGGGACGGGAGACTGAAGCTTTCTTT. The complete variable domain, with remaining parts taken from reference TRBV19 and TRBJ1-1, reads DGGITQSPKYLFRKEGQNVTLSCEQNLNHDAMYWYRQDPGQGLRLIYYSQIVNDFQKGDIAEGYSVSREKKESFPLTVTSAQKNPTAFYLCASSTPRGRETEAFFGQGTRLTVV.

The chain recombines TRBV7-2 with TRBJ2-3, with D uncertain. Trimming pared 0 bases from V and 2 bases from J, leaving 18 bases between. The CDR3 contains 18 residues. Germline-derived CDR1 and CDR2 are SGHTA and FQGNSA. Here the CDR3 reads CASSLAGPLFLATDTQYF. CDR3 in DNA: TGTGCCAGCAGCTTAGCGGGCCCCCTCTTCCTGGCCACAGATACGCAGTATTTT.

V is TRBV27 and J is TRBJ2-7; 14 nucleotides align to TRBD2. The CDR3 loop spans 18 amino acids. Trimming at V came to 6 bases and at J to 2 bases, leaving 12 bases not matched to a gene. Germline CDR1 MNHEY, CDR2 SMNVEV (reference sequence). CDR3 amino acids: CASSPPTGTSGGPYEQYV. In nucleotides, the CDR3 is TGTGCCAGCAGCCCCCCAACCGGGACTAGCGGGGGCCCCTACGAGCAGTACGTC.